This is a list of T cell receptor beta chains from one sample in a study of blood T cells in healthy people across ages. TCRdb reanalysed the 5' RACE reads using MiXCR and keeps one entry per CDR3 protein. The repertoire includes 750,000 to 950,000 distinct CDR3 sequences, under 35% of them detected once, and roughly 10% sits in the top ten. A further study also used this sample, focusing on T cells of mothers and their children.

Sequencing used blood. These receptors originate from a woman between 40 and 50 years old in good health. CDR3s include the opening cysteine and the closing phenylalanine or tryptophan. A D gene is named only where the DNA matches it firmly.

>16|TRBD2|TRBJ2-3|TRBV9
CASSVDGAGGPDTQYF
>15|NA|TRBJ2-2|TRBV28
CASSLPTTNTGELFF
>14|NA|TRBJ1-2|TRBV9
CASSVAKGFYGYTF
>12|NA|TRBJ2-7|TRBV7-9
CASAPHSYEQYF
>17|NA|TRBJ2-6|TRBV5-1
CASSPTPTKTGANVLTF
>13|TRBD2|TRBJ2-7|TRBV6-6
CASSTTSDHEQYF
>15|NA|TRBJ1-5|TRBV4-3
CASSQDLAVDQPQHF
>14|NA|TRBJ1-5|TRBV5-5
CASSLGVGGQPQHF
>14|NA|TRBJ1-2|TRBV4-1
CASSQVGGGYGYTF
>13|NA|TRBJ1-2|TRBV6-5
CASSGPGNYGYTF
>16|NA|TRBJ1-2|TRBV5-1
CASSLNGEGGVYGYTF
>15|NA|TRBJ1-4|TRBV27
CASRKGRGTNEKLFF
>15|NA|TRBJ2-1|TRBV27
CASSLRSGWGNEQFF
>14|NA|TRBJ1-2|TRBV5-4
CASSFRGSPMGYTF
>13|NA|TRBJ2-2|TRBV7-3
CASSLPATGELFF
>14|TRBD2|TRBJ2-3|TRBV7-2
CASSPALLAGGQYF
>14|TRBD1|TRBJ1-1|TRBV4-1
CASSHSRGHAEAFF
>14|NA|TRBJ2-2|TRBV20-1
CSASLGWGTGELFF
>15|NA|TRBJ2-1|TRBV2
CASMGQFNSYNEQFF
>13|NA|NA|TRBV7-2
CASSAFPTYEQYF
>16|TRBD2|TRBJ2-7|TRBV20-1
CSARPLGGGKVGEQYF
>14|NA|TRBJ2-5|TRBV20-1
CSARDPQLQETQYF
>15|NA|TRBJ1-2|TRBV5-1
CASSLVVASNYGYTF
>17|TRBD2|TRBJ2-3|TRBV20-1
CSARALPSGGGGDTRYF
>14|TRBD2|TRBJ2-1|TRBV6-6
CASSTSGGASEQFF